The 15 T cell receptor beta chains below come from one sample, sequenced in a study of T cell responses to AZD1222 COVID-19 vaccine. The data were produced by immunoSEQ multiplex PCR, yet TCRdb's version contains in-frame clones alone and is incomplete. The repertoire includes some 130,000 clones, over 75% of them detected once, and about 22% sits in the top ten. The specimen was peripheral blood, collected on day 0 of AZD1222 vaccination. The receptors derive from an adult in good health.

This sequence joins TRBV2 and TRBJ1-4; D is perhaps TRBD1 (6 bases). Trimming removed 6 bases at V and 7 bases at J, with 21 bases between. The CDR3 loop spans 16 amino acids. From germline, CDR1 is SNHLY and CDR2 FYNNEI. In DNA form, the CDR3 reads TGTGCCAGCAGGAGAGGGGGATCCCCAAGCGGTGAAAAACTGTTTTTT. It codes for CASRRGGSPSGEKLFF.

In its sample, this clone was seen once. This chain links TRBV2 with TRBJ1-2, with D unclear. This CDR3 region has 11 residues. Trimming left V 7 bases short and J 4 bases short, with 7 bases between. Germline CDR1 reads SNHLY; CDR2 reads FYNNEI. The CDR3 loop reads CASIEVYGYTF. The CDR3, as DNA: TGTGCCAGCATCGAGGTCTATGGCTACACCTTC.

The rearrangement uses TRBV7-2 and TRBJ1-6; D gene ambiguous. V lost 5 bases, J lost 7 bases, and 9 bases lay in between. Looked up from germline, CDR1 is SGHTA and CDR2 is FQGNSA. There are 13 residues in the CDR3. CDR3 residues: CASSEQPNSPLHF. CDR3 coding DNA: TGTGCCAGCAGCGAGCAACCGAATTCACCCCTCCACTTT.

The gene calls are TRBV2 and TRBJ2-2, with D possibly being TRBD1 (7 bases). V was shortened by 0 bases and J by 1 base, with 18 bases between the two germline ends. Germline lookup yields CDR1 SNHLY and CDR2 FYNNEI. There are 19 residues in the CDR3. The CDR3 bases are TGTGCCAGCAGTGAAGCGCTCAGGGGGGCCGGAAAGAACACCGGGGAGCTGTTTTTT. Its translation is CASSEALRGAGKNTGELFF.

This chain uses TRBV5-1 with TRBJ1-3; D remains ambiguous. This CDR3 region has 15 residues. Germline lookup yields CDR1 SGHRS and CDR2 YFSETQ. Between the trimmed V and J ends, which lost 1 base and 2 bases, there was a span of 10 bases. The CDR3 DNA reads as TGCGCCAGCAGCTTGTTGGGTGAAACTGGAAACACCATATATTTT. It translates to CASSLLGETGNTIYF. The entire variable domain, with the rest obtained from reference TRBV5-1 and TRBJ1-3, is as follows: KAGVTQTPRYLIKTRGQQVTLSCSPISGHRSVSWYQQTPGQGLQFLFEYFSETQRNKGNFPGRFSGRQFSNSRSEMNVSTLELGDSALYLCASSLLGETGNTIYFGEGSWLTVV.

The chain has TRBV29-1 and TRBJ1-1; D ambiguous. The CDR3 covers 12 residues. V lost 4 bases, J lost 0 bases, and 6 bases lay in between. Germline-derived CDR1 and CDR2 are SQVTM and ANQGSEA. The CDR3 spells CSVGGLNTEAFF. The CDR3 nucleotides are TGCAGCGTTGGCGGATTGAACACTGAAGCTTTCTTT.

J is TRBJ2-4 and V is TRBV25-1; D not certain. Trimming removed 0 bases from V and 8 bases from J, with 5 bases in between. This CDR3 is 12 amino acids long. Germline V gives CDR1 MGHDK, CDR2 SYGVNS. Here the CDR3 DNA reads TGTGCCAGCAGTGAATATGGGGACATTCAGTACTTC. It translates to CASSEYGDIQYF.

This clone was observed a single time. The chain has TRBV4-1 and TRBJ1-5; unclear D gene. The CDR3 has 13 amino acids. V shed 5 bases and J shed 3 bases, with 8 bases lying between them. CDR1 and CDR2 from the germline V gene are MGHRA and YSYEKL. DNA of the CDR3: TGCGCCAGCAGCGCAGTCCACAATCAGCCCCAGCATTTT. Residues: CASSAVHNQPQHF.

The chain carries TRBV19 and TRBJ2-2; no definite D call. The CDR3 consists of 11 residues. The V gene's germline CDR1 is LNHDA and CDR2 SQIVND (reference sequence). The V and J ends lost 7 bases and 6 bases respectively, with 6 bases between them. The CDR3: CASTAPGELFF. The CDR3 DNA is TGTGCCAGTACAGCTCCCGGGGAGCTGTTTTTT.

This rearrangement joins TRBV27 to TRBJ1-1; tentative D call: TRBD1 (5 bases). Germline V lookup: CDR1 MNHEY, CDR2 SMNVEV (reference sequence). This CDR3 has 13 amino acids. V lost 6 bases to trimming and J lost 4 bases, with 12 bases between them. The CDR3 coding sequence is TGTGCCAGCAGATTTCAGGGTTCCACTGAAGCTTTCTTT. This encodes CASRFQGSTEAFF.

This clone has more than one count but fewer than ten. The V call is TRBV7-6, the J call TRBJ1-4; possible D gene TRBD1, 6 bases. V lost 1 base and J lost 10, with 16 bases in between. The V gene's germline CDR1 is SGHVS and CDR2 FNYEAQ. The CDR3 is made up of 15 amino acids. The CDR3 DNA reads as TGTGCCAGCAGCTTAGACCTCACAGGGTCCAGAAAACTGTTTTTT. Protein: CASSLDLTGSRKLFF.

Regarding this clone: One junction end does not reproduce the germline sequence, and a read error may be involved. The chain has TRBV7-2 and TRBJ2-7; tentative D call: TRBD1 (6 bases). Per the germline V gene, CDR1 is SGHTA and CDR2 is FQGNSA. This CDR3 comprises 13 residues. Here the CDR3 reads CASSLGIQRQDHF. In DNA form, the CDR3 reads TGTGCCAGCAGCTTGGGGATACAAAGACAGGACCACTTC. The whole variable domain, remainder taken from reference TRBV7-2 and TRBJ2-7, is GAGVSQSPSNKVTEKGKDVELRCDPISGHTALYWYRQSLGQGLEFLIYFQGNSAPDKSGLPSDRFSAERTGGSVSTLTIQRTQQEDSAVYLCASSLGIQRQDHFGPGTRLTVT.

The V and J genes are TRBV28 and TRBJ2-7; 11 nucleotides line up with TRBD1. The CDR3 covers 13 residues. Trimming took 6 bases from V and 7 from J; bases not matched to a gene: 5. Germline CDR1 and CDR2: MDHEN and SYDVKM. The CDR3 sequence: CASSGQGAGEQYF. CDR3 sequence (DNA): TGTGCCAGCAGCGGACAGGGGGCTGGAGAGCAGTACTTC.

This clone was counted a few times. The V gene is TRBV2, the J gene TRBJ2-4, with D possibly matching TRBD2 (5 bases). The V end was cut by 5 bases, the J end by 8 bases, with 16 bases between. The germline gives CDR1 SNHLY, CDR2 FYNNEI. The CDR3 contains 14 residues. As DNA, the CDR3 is TGTGCCAGCAGTATTACAAGAGGGTGGGACATTCAGTACTTC. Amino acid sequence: CASSITRGWDIQYF.

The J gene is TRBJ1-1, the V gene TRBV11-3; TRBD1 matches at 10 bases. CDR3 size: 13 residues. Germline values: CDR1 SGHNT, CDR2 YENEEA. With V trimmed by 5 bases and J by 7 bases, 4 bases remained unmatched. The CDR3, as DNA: TGTGCCAGCAGCCGGGACAGGGGAGGTGAAGCTTTCTTT. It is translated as CASSRDRGGEAFF.